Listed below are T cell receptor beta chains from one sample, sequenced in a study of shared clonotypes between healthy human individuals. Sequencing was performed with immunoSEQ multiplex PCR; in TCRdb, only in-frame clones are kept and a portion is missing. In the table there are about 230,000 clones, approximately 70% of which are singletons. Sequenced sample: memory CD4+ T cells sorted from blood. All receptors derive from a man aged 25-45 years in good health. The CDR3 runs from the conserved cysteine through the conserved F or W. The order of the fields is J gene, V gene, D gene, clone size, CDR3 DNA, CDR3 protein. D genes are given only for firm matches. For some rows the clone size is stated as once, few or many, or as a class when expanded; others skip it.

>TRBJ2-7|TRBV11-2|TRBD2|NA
TGTGCCAGCAGCAGCGGACTAGCGGGTTACGAGCAGTACTTC
CASSSGLAGYEQYF
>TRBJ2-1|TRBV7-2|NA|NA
TGTGCCAGCAGGGCAGATAGCGAAAATGAGCAGTTCTTC
CASRADSENEQFF
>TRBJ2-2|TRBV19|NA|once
TGTGCCAGTAGTATTGGCGTGACGAACACCGGGGAGCTGTTTTTT
CASSIGVTNTGELFF
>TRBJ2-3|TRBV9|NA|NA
TGTGCCAGCAGCGCAGGAGCGGGCCGTGGCACAGATACGCAGTATTTT
CASSAGAGRGTDTQYF
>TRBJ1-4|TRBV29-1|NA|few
TGCAGCGTTCAGGACGGAGGGGATGAAAAACTGTTTTTT
CSVQDGGDEKLFF
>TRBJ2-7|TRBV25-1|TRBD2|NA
TGTGCCAGCAGTCCATTCGCGGGAGTGATCCTAAGCGAGCAGTACTTC
CASSPFAGVILSEQYF
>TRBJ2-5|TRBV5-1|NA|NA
TGCGCCAGCAGCTTGGCTTCGGCTAGCGCCCAGTACTTC
CASSLASASAQYF
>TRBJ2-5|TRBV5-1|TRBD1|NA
TGCGCCAGCAGCTGGCCGGGACAGGGGAAGGGTAGCCAAGAGACCCAGTACTTC
CASSWPGQGKGSQETQYF
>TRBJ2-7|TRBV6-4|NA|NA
TGTGCCAGCAGTGTGGAAGCCAGCTCCTACGAGCAGTACTTC
CASSVEASSYEQYF
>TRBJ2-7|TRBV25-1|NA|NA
TGTGCCAGCAGTCTGGCGGGAAGTAAATACGAGCAGTACTTC
CASSLAGSKYEQYF
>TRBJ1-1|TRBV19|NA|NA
TGTGCCAGTAGTATGGGTTGGGACACTGAAGCTTTCTTT
CASSMGWDTEAFF
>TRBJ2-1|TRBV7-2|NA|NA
TGTGCCAGCAGCTTCGAGCCCTACAATGAGCAGTTCTTC
CASSFEPYNEQFF
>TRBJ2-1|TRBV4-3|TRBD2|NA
TGCGCCAGCAGCCGAGGACTAGCGGGAATTCAATCTTACAATGAGCAGTTCTTC
CASSRGLAGIQSYNEQFF
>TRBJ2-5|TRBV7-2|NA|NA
TGTGCCAGCAGCCCGACCTTGTGGGAGACCCAGTACTTC
CASSPTLWETQYF
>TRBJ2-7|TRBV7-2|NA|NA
TGTGCCAGCAGCCCCTTGATTTCGAGCTCCTACGAGCAGTACTTC
CASSPLISSSYEQYF
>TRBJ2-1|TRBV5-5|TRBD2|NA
TGTGCCAGCAGCTTGGTGGGGACTAGCGGGAGAAATCCCGAGCAGTTCTTC
CASSLVGTSGRNPEQFF
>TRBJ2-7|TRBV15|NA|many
TGTGCCACCAGCAGAGATAAGGGGAGCGAGCAGTACTTC
CATSRDKGSEQYF
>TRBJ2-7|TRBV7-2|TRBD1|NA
TGTGCCAGCATGGACAGGTGGCGCGAGCAGTACTTC
CASMDRWREQYF
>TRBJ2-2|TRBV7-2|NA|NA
TGTGCCAGCAGCTTAGATACGGTGGGGCTGTTTTTT
CASSLDTVGLFF
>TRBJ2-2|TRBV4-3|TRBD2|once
TGCGCCAGCAGCCAAGTCGAGCGGGACGGCGGGGAGCTGTTTTTT
CASSQVERDGGELFF
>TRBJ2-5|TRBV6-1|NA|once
TGTGCCAGCGCGCCCGGGCTACAAGAGACCCAGTACTTC
CASAPGLQETQYF
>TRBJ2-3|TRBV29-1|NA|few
TGCAGCGTTGATAGGCAGACAAGCACAGATACGCAGTATTTT
CSVDRQTSTDTQYF
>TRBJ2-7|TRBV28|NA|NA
TGTGCCAGCAGTGTAACATTTACCTACGAGCAGTACTTC
CASSVTFTYEQYF
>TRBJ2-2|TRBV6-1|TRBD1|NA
TGTGCCAGCAACACACAGGGGTTCACCGGGGAGCTGTTTTTT
CASNTQGFTGELFF
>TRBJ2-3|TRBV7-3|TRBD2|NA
TGTGCCAGCAGCTCAATTATGGGACTAGCGGGGGGCACAGATACGCAGTATTTT
CASSSIMGLAGGTDTQYF
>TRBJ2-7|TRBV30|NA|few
TGTGCCTGGAGTCGGCAGAGCTCCTACGAGCAGTACTTC
CAWSRQSSYEQYF
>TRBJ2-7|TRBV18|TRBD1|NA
TGTGCCAGCTCAGACGGGACAGCTCCGTACTTC
CASSDGTAPYF
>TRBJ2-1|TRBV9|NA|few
TGTGCCAGCACCAAAGTTCCAGGATCCCACTCCTACAATGAGCAGTTCTTC
CASTKVPGSHSYNEQFF
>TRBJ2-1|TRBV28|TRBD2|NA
TGTGCCAGCCTAAAATCTAGCGGACTGAACAATGAGCAGTTCTTC
CASLKSSGLNNEQFF
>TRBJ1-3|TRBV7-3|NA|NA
TGTGCCAGCAGCACGGGGTCTGGAAACACCATATATTTT
CASSTGSGNTIYF
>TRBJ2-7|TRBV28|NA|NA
TGTGCCAGCACCAAAACTAGCTGGGAGCAGTACTTC
CASTKTSWEQYF
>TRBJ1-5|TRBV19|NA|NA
TGTGCCAGTAGTATAGGGGCTCAGCCCCAGCATTTT
CASSIGAQPQHF
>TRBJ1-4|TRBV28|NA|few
TGTGCCAGCAGTTCACTAATCGAAAAACTGTTTTTT
CASSSLIEKLFF
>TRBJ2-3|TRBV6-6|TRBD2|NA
TGTGCCAGCAGTTACAGGCTAGCGGGAGCAGGAGATACGCAGTATTTT
CASSYRLAGAGDTQYF
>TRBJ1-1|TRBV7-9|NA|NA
TGTGCCAGCAGATCCCGGGCCGTTAACACTGAAGCTTTCTTT
CASRSRAVNTEAFF
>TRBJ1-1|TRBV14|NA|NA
TGTGCCAGCAGCCAAAATAACGGGTTTTACACTGAAGCTTTCTTT
CASSQNNGFYTEAFF
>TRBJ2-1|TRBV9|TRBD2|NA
TGTGCCAGCAGCGTAGAGTTATGGACTAGCGGGGGGAATGAGCAGTTCTTC
CASSVELWTSGGNEQFF
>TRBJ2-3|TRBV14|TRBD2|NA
TGTGCCAGCAGCCGAGCGGGAGTAGGTACGCAGTATTTT
CASSRAGVGTQYF
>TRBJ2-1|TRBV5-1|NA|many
TGCGCCAGCAGCTTGGATAGTTCGCGGAGGGAGCAGTTCTTC
CASSLDSSRREQFF
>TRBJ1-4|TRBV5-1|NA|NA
TGCGCCAGCAGGGTGGGGAACTTTAATGAAAAACTGTTTTTT
CASRVGNFNEKLFF
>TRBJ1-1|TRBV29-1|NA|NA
TGCAGCGCAGAACAGGGAATGAACACTGAAGCTTTCTTT
CSAEQGMNTEAFF
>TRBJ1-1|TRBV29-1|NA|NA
TGCAGCGTTGATTTGGGCAGGAACACTGAAGCTTTCTTT
CSVDLGRNTEAFF